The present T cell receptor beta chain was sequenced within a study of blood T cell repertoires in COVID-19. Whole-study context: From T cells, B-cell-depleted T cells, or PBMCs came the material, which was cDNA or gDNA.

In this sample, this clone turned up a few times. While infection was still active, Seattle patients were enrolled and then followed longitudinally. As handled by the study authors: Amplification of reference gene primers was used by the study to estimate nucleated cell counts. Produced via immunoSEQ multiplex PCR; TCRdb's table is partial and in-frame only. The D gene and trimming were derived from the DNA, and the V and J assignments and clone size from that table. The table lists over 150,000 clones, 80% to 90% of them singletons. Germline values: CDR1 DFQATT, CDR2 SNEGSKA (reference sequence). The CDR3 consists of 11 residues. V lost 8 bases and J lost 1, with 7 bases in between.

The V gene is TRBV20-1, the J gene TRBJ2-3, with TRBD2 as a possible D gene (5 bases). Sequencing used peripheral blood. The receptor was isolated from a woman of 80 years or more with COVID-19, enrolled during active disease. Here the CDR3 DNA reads TGCAGTCACGGGGGCACAGATACGCAGTATTTT. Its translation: CSHGGTDTQYF.